This T cell receptor beta chain originates from a study of T-cell reconstitution after alpha-beta-depleted transplantation in children. The study's findings and limits: It was newly produced T cells that mostly accounted for T-cell counts and diversity one year after transplant. From surviving recipient T cells and thymic progenitors came the high day-60 TCRbeta diversity observed in some patients. At around two months after transplant, the alpha-beta T cells were reportedly derived from several hundred expanded clones that came from non-depleted graft cells.

Unique molecular identifiers featured in how the TCRbeta library was prepared. Each CDR3 protein is one row after TCRdb ran MiXCR on the PCR reads. Of about 210,000 distinct CDR3 sequences listed, approximately 17% are singletons. Germline CDR1 MNHNS, CDR2 SASEGT. Trimming cost V 8 bases and J 0 bases, with 17 bases left between them. This CDR3 is 15 amino acids long. Notes on this clonotype: Antigen specificity is unknown.

The sequence derives from a male patient between 2 and 10 years old who had a stem cell transplant for acute lymphoblastic leukemia, so the T cells may come from the graft donor. Material: PBMCs, mostly from graft donor cells, obtained 360 days after TCRalphabeta/CD19-depleted stem cell transplant. This chain connects TRBV6-1 to TRBJ2-7; D unclear. Here the CDR3 reads CASGQDATDSYEQYF. The DNA of the CDR3 is TGTGCCAGCGGCCAAGACGCGACGGACTCCTACGAGCAGTACTTC.